The clone carrying this T cell receptor (beta chain) showed up just a few times. The antigen is undetermined. As for time point: pre-sensitization, week 0. Treatment of the sample: therapeutic diphenylcyclopropenone sensitization with weekly scalp DPC. Between the trimmed V and J ends, which lost 8 bases and 6 bases, there was a span of 19 bases. CDR3 length: 14 residues. Germline V gene sequence: CDR1 MNHEY, CDR2 SVGEGT. TCRdb redid the calling of the RACE reads with MiXCR, one entry per CDR3 protein. Here the sample spans 350,000 to 400,000 distinct CDR3 sequences, approximately 5% being singletons. This entry belongs to a study of human T cells and chemical hapten exposure. Across the whole study: Researchers reported sensitizing a roughly 2 cm by roughly 2 cm upper inner arm skin site with 2% DPC. General study points: Having alopecia, the donors may differ immunologically from healthy people.

This TCR was sampled from a woman aged 50 to 60 with alopecia areata. Some clones in this sample may be carry-over from other donors' samples. The sample consisted of whole blood, taken in connection with sensitization to the hapten diphenylcyclopropenone (DPC). The chain recombines TRBV6-2 or TRBV6-3 with TRBJ1-1; D is undetermined. CDR3 bases: TGTGCCAGCGGCCGGGCAGAGGGAATGGCTGAAGCTTTCTTT. Its protein is CASGRAEGMAEAFF.